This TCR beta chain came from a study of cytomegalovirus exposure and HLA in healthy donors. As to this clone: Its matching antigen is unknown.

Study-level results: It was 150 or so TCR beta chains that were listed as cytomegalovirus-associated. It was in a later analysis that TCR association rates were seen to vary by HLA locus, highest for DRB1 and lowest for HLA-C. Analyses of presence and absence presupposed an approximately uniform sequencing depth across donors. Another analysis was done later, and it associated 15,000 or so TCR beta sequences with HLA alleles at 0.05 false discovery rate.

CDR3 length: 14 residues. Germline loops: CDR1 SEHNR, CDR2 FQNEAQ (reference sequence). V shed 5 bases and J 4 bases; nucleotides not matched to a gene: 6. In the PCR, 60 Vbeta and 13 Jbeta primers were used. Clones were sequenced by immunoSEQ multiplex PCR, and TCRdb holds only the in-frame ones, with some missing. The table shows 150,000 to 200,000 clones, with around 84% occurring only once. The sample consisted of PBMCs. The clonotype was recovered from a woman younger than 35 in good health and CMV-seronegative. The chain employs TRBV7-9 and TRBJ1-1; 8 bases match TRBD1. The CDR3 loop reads CASSLQDRGTEAFF. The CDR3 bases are TGTGCCAGCAGCCTTCAAGACAGGGGCACTGAAGCTTTCTTT.